One and the same sample provided the 4 T cell receptor beta chains below, sequenced in a study of T cell clonality in common variable immunodeficiency. The assay was immunoSEQ multiplex PCR, and TCRdb's table has in-frame clones only and misses some. The sample yields about 28,000 clones, without any singletons. The sequenced sample consisted of peripheral blood mononuclear cells. The receptor source for this set is a person aged 18 to 75 in good health.

This clone was seen ten or more times. The read finishes 3 residues shy of the CDR3 end, and the germline J gene is used to complete it. V and J are TRBV12-3 or TRBV12-4 and TRBJ2-1; TRBD1 matches 9 bases. Losses at the gene ends were 4 bases for V and 7 bases for J; bases not matched to a gene: 11. This CDR3 has 16 amino acids. The CDR3 here is CASSSPRGTGFNEQFF. The sequenced CDR3 bases are TGTGCCAGCAGTTCCCCAAGGGGGACAGGGTTTAATGAG.

This clone was detected many times. Read sequence stops 3 residues before the CDR3 end, and the germline J gene provides the missing end. This rearrangement joins TRBV4-1 to TRBJ2-1; 7 bases are a match to TRBD2. The J segment lost 3 bases and the V segment lost 0 bases, leaving 5 bases of the junction unmatched. CDR3 length: 16 amino acids. Germline CDR1 reads MGHRA; CDR2 reads YSYEKL. The CDR3 DNA, read in part, is TGCGCCAGCAGCCAAGACATTGGGGGGGACTACAATGAG. Encoded protein: CASSQDIGGDYNE. From start to end, the CDR3 is CASSQDIGGDYNEQFF.

In regard to this clone: The sequenced fragment ends 3 residues before the CDR3 boundary, so the rest is inferred from the germline J gene. The chain links TRBV20-1 to TRBJ1-1, with D possibly being TRBD1 (5 bases). The CDR3 is 14 residues long. The germline CDR1 and CDR2 sequences are DFQATT and SNEGSKA (reference sequence). With 2 bases removed from V and 6 bases from J, the gap between germline ends came to 16 bases. CDR3 DNA, as far as it was read: TGCAGTGCTAGAATAGTCGGGGACTTAGCTGAA. Encoded protein: CSARIVGDLAE. The full CDR3 protein is CSARIVGDLAEAFF.

This clone showed up many times. The missing CDR3 end, 3 residues past where the read stops, is filled in from the germline J gene. The chain uses TRBV20-1 and TRBJ2-7; TRBD1 matches 11 bases. CDR1 DFQATT and CDR2 SNEGSKA come from the germline V gene (reference sequence). This CDR3 spans 13 amino acids. The V segment lost 6 bases and the J segment 3 bases; nucleotides outside the gene matches: 4. CDR3 in amino acids: CSALGTGGYEQYF. Partial CDR3 DNA: TGCAGTGCACTAGGGACAGGGGGCTACGAG.